The clone carrying this T cell receptor beta chain has just one count. The sample comes from a study of blood T cell repertoires in COVID-19. Study context: Samples came from the United States, Italy and Spain, spanning acute and convalescent COVID-19. The cDNA or gDNA used as material had been derived from T cells, B-cell-depleted T cells, or PBMCs.

Per the original methods: Reference gene primers were amplified, and this amplification served to estimate nucleated cell counts. Method: immunoSEQ multiplex PCR; TCRdb's copy keeps in-frame clones and lacks some. That table furnishes V, J and clone size, whereas the DNA furnished D and trimming. The sample carries hundreds of thousands of clones, roughly 89% recorded once. The origin of this receptor is a woman aged 50 to 60 with COVID-19, enrolled during active disease. Sequencing was carried out using peripheral blood.

The CDR3: CAWSVPPGINTDTQYF. CDR3 in DNA: TGTGCCTGGAGTGTACCCCCGGGGATAAACACAGATACGCAGTATTTT. The V gene is TRBV30, the J gene TRBJ2-3; the D gene is possibly TRBD2 (5 bases). Looked up from germline, CDR1 is GTSNPN and CDR2 is SVGIG (reference sequence). Trimming shortened V by 0 bases and J by 2 bases, and 15 bases separated the two germline ends. The CDR3 contains 16 residues. Variable domain in full (rest from reference TRBV30 and TRBJ2-3): SQTIHQWPATLVQPVGSPLSLECTVEGTSNPNLYWYRQAAGRGLQLLFYSVGIGQISSEVPQNLSASRPQDRQFILSSKKLLLSDSGFYLCAWSVPPGINTDTQYFGPGTRLTVL.